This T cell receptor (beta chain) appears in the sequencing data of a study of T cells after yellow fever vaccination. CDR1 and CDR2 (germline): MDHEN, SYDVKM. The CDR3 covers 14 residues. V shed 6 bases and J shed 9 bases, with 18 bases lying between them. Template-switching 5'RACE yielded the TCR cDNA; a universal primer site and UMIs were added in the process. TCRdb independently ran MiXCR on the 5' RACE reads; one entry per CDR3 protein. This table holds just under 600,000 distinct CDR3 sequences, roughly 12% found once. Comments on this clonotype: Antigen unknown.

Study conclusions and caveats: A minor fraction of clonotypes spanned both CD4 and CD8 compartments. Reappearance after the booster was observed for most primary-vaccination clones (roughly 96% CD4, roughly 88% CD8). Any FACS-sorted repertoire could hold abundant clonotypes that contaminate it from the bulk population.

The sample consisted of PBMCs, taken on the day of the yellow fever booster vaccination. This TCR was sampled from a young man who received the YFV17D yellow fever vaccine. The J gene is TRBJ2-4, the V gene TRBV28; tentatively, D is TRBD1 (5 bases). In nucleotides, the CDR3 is TGTGCCAGCAGGAGAGACAAGCCGCAGGGCATTCAGTACTTC. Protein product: CASRRDKPQGIQYF.